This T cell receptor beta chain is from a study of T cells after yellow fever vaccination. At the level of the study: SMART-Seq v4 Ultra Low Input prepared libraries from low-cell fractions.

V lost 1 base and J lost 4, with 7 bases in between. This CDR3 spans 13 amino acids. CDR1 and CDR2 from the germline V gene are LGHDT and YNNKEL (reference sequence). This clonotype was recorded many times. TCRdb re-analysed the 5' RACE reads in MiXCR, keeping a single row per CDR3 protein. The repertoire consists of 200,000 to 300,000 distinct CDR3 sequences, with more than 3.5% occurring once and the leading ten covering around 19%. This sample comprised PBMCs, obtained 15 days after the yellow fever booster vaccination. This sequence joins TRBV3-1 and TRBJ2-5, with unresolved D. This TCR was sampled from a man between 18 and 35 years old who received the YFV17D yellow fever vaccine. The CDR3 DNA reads TGTGCCAGCAGCCAAGGGCTTGGAGAGACCCAGTACTTC. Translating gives CASSQGLGETQYF.